One sample yielded the 25 T cell receptor beta chains listed below, sequenced in a study of shared clonotypes between healthy human individuals. TCRdb keeps only in-frame clones here, not all; method: immunoSEQ multiplex PCR. Altogether about 92,000 clones are present, about 70% being singletons, with the ten largest covering roughly 50%. The sequencing sample was made of memory CD8+ T cells sorted from blood. Described subset: CD45RO+ cells pooled with CCR7-negative TemRA cells. The receptors come from a man aged 25 to 40 in good health.

The chain uses TRBV11-2 and TRBJ2-3, with 9 bases that match TRBD2. Germline V lookup: CDR1 SGHAT, CDR2 FQNNGV. V lost 1 base to trimming and J lost 4 bases; unmatched junction nucleotides: 6. CDR3 length: 16 amino acids. The CDR3 is CASSLGRGGVSDTQYF. The DNA for the CDR3 is TGTGCCAGCAGCTTAGGACGCGGGGGGGTTTCAGATACGCAGTATTTT. Full variable domain (missing parts from reference TRBV11-2 and TRBJ2-3): EAGVAQSPRYKIIEKRQSVAFWCNPISGHATLYWYQQILGQGPKLLIQFQNNGVVDDSQLPKDRFSAERLKGVDSTLKIQPAKLEDSAVYLCASSLGRGGVSDTQYFGPGTRLTVL.

The chain couples TRBV6-5 to TRBJ2-1, with D perhaps TRBD1 or TRBD2 (5 bases each). Germline CDR1 reads MNHEY; CDR2 reads SVGAGI. The ends were cut back, 8 bases at V and 4 bases at J, with 18 bases in the middle. The CDR3 spans 15 residues. This CDR3 reads CASRLSGRGYNEQFF. The CDR3, as DNA: TGTGCCAGCCGACTATCGGGGCGAGGGTACAATGAGCAGTTCTTC.

There are a few counts of this clone. The chain joins TRBV28 to TRBJ1-2, with D unclear. This CDR3 has 11 residues. V was cut by 6 bases and J by 3 bases, with 5 bases left in between. The germline gives CDR1 MDHEN, CDR2 SYDVKM. The chain's CDR3 is CASSQDYGYTF. CDR3 coding DNA: TGTGCCAGCAGCCAAGACTATGGCTACACCTTC.

The chain uses TRBV7-2 and TRBJ2-3; no clear D gene. The germline V gene has CDR1 SGHTA and CDR2 FQGNSA. Between the trimmed V and J ends, which lost 5 bases and 4 bases, there was a span of 19 bases. The CDR3 contains 16 residues. Here the CDR3 DNA reads TGTGCCAGCAGCCCACGCTTCGGCCTCAGGCCAGATACGCAGTATTTT. Protein product: CASSPRFGLRPDTQYF.

This clone appeared once. The rearrangement uses TRBV7-9 and TRBJ2-1; the D gene could be TRBD1 or TRBD2 (5 bases each). The CDR3 is 15 residues long. In germline, CDR1 is SEHNR, CDR2 FQNEAQ (reference sequence). V was shortened by 2 bases and J by 4 bases, with 12 bases between the two germline ends. DNA of the CDR3: TGTGCCAGCAGCTTACAGGGCGGGTCATACAATGAGCAGTTCTTC. It encodes CASSLQGGSYNEQFF.

In this sample, this clone turned up once. The V and J genes are TRBV2 and TRBJ2-7; D might be TRBD2 (6 bases). From germline, CDR1 is SNHLY and CDR2 FYNNEI. V was shortened by 9 bases and J by 2 bases, with 14 bases between the two germline ends. The CDR3 is 13 amino acids. The CDR3 DNA reads TGTGCCAGTAGGTCGGGGGTGGCCTACGAGCAGTACTTC. This translates into CASRSGVAYEQYF. The full variable domain, with the rest looked up from reference TRBV2 and TRBJ2-7, is EPEVTQTPSHQVTQMGQEVILRCVPISNHLYFYWYRQILGQKVEFLVSFYNNEISEKSEIFDDQFSVERPDGSNFTLKIRSTKLEDSAMYFCASRSGVAYEQYFGPGTRLTVT.

The V call is TRBV7-2, the J call TRBJ2-1; 8 bases are shared with TRBD1. The ends lost 5 bases at V and 6 bases at J; junction bases unmatched: 9. The CDR3 sequence is 15 residues long. Germline V gene data show CDR1 as SGHTA and CDR2 as FQGNSA. CDR3 amino acids: CASSRRQGAVNEQFF. CDR3 DNA: TGTGCCAGCAGCAGAAGGCAGGGGGCTGTCAATGAGCAGTTCTTC.

The chain links TRBV11-2 to TRBJ1-2; the match to TRBD1 covers 7 bases. V gave up 6 bases and J gave up 0 bases; unmatched junction bases: 19. The CDR3 extends over 19 amino acids. CDR1 and CDR2 (germline): SGHAT, FQNNGV. CDR3 nucleotides: TGTGCCAGCAGAACCTTTAGAGGTGTCGGGACAGCAGCTAACTATGGCTACACCTTC. Translated, it gives CASRTFRGVGTAANYGYTF.

This clone came up many times. V is TRBV11-2 and J is TRBJ2-7, with D unclear. V lost 1 base and J lost 3, with 10 bases in between. Germline values: CDR1 SGHAT, CDR2 FQNNGV. This CDR3 has 14 residues. CDR3 coding DNA: TGTGCCAGCAGCTTAGTTGGAATGGGCTACGAGCAGTACTTC. As protein: CASSLVGMGYEQYF.

This clone was observed a handful of times. The gene calls are TRBV25-1 and TRBJ1-1; no clear D. V gave up 3 bases and J gave up 6 bases, with 14 bases separating them. The V gene's germline CDR1 is MGHDK and CDR2 SYGVNS. This CDR3 spans 14 amino acids. CDR3 residues: CASSDPVRAPEAFF. The CDR3 DNA reads TGTGCCAGCAGTGACCCCGTCCGGGCCCCTGAAGCTTTCTTT.

This chain uses TRBV13 with TRBJ2-6; 7 bases map to TRBD1. The J segment lost 4 bases and the V segment lost 1 base, leaving 4 bases of the junction unmatched. Germline CDR1 and CDR2: PRHDT and FYEKMQ (reference sequence). The CDR3 has 16 amino acids. The CDR3 reads CASSLEGAGGANVLTF. The DNA of the CDR3 is TGTGCCAGCAGCTTAGAGGGGGCCGGAGGGGCCAACGTCCTGACTTTC.

The rearrangement links TRBV28 to TRBJ2-2; 10 bases map to TRBD1. The CDR3 runs 16 residues. Germline loops: CDR1 MDHEN, CDR2 SYDVKM. V lost 5 bases and J lost 5; bases outside the gene matches: 8. The CDR3 DNA is TGTGCCAGCAGTCCCCGTGACAGGGGGCGAACCGGGGAGCTGTTTTTT. Its translation: CASSPRDRGRTGELFF.

This clone was found a few times. The chain is built from TRBV29-1 and TRBJ2-7; 9 bases agree with TRBD2. Germline lookup yields CDR1 SQVTM and CDR2 ANQGSEA. The V segment lost 4 bases and the J segment 0 bases; nucleotides outside the gene matches: 10. This CDR3 has 16 residues. This CDR3 is CSVGFSREGGSYEQYF. The CDR3 region has the DNA TGCAGCGTTGGATTCTCGCGGGAGGGTGGCTCCTACGAGCAGTACTTC.

This chain joins TRBV21-1 and TRBJ2-7; the D call in the table, TRBD1, was not verified against the DNA. TRBV21-1 is a pseudogene segment. The CDR3 extends over 16 amino acids. The CDR3 loop reads CASSENLTGAEYEQYF. For the CDR3, the DNA is TGTGCCAGCAGCGAAAACCTTACAGGGGCGGAATACGAGCAGTACTTC.

This chain uses TRBV27 with TRBJ2-1; perhaps TRBD1 as D (5 bases). V was cut by 5 bases and J by 2 bases, with 19 bases left in between. Germline-derived CDR1 and CDR2 are MNHEY and SMNVEV (reference sequence). The CDR3 extends over 17 amino acids. The CDR3 coding sequence is TGTGCCAGCAGTCCCCCACCGCCAGGGAAGGCCTACAATGAGCAGTTCTTC. It codes for CASSPPPPGKAYNEQFF.

This clone was detected once. This chain connects TRBV7-2 to TRBJ2-7; 7 bases are a match to TRBD2. The CDR3 length is 16 residues. Germline V gene data show CDR1 as SGHTA and CDR2 as FQGNSA. Trimming at V came to 0 bases and at J to 0 bases, leaving 5 bases not matched to a gene. In nucleotides, the CDR3 is TGTGCCAGCAGCTTAGCGCTCGGCGGGAGCTCCTACGAGCAGTACTTC. Translation gives CASSLALGGSSYEQYF.

The chain carries TRBV4-3 and TRBJ2-6; the match to TRBD2 covers 7 bases. CDR3 length equals 16 residues. Trimming removed 0 bases from V and 2 bases from J; junction bases left unmatched: 1. The germline V gene encodes CDR1 LGHNA and CDR2 YSLEER. In nucleotides, the CDR3 is TGCGCCAGCAGCCAAGATCGGGGGGCTGGGGCCAACGTCCTGACTTTC. Protein: CASSQDRGAGANVLTF.

The chain joins TRBV9 to TRBJ2-7; no clear D gene. V lost 7 bases and J 5 bases, leaving 13 bases between the germline ends. Per germline, CDR1 SGDLS and CDR2 YYNGEE. CDR3 length equals 12 residues. The CDR3 DNA sequence: TGTGCCAGCTCCAGTGTTTCGGACGAGCAGTACTTC. It codes for CASSSVSDEQYF.

The J gene is TRBJ2-1, the V gene TRBV7-9; D remains ambiguous. The germline V and J ends were trimmed by 3 bases and 0 bases, with 9 bases remaining between them. The CDR3 consists of 15 residues. From germline, CDR1 is SEHNR and CDR2 FQNEAQ (reference sequence). The CDR3 reads CASSFSESSYNEQFF. The DNA for the CDR3 is TGTGCCAGCAGCTTCTCAGAGAGCTCCTACAATGAGCAGTTCTTC.

The J gene is TRBJ1-4, the V gene TRBV28; 7 positions agree with TRBD1. V lost 7 bases, J lost 7 bases, and 15 bases stayed unmatched. CDR3 length: 16 amino acids. Germline V gives CDR1 MDHEN, CDR2 SYDVKM. CDR3: CASTPVKGARAEKLFF. DNA of the CDR3: TGTGCCAGCACCCCCGTGAAGGGGGCGCGGGCTGAAAAACTGTTTTTT.

The V call is TRBV6-1, the J call TRBJ1-2; D gene unclear. V was pared by 0 bases and J by 4 bases, with 9 bases between. Germline V CDR1 and CDR2: MNHNS, SASEGT. The CDR3 extends over 14 amino acids. The CDR3 loop is CASSEAIIGYGYTF. CDR3 bases: TGTGCCAGCAGTGAAGCCATTATCGGCTATGGCTACACCTTC.

The chain uses TRBV7-6 and TRBJ2-1; 11 positions agree with TRBD2. J lost 12 bases, V lost 4 bases, and 8 bases had no gene match. The CDR3 sequence is 14 residues long. Germline CDR1 reads SGHVS; CDR2 reads FNYEAQ. The DNA for the CDR3 is TGTGCCAGCAGCTCAACTAGCGGGAGTTTCGGGCAGTTCTTC. Amino acids: CASSSTSGSFGQFF.

This chain connects TRBV30 to TRBJ2-5, with TRBD2 matching 8 bases. The germline gives CDR1 GTSNPN, CDR2 SVGIG (reference sequence). The CDR3 extends over 13 amino acids. With V trimmed by 1 base and J by 7 bases, 5 bases remained unmatched. This CDR3 reads CAWSEERESTQYF. DNA of the CDR3: TGTGCCTGGAGTGAGGAGCGGGAGTCGACCCAGTACTTC.

V gene TRBV29-1 combines with J gene TRBJ1-5; D gene ambiguous. The germline V gene has CDR1 SQVTM and CDR2 ANQGSEA. The CDR3 spans 15 residues. V was clipped by 4 bases and J by 4 bases, with 17 bases between them. The chain's CDR3 is CSVVPGPGTNQPQHF. The CDR3 bases are TGCAGCGTTGTGCCCGGGCCCGGTACTAATCAGCCCCAGCATTTT.

The chain employs TRBV18 and TRBJ2-3; 9 nucleotides match TRBD1. The CDR3 spans 17 residues. The V and J ends lost 2 bases and 6 bases, in that order; junction bases with no gene match: 12. Germline CDR1 is KGHSH and CDR2 is LQKENI. The CDR3 reads CASSPNSEWTGADTQYF. CDR3 nucleotide sequence: TGTGCCAGCTCACCAAATTCAGAGTGGACAGGGGCCGATACGCAGTATTTT.